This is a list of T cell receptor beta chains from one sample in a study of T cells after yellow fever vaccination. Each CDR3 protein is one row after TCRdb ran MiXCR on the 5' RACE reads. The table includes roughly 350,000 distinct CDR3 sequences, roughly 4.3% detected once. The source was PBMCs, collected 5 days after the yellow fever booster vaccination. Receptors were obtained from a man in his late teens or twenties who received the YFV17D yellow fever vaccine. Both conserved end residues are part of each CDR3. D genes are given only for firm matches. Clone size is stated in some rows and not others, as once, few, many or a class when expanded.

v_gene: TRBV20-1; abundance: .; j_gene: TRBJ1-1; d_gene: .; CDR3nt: TGCAGTGCTTCGGGGTCAGGAACTGAAGCTTTCTTT; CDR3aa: CSASGSGTEAFF
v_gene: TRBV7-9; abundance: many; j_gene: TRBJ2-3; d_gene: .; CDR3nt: TGTGCCAGCAGCTGGGACCTAAGCACAGATACGCAGTATTTT; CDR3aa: CASSWDLSTDTQYF
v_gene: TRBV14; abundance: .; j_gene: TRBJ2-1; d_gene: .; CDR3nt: TGTGCCAGCAGCCCCCCCATCTGGGAGGCCTACAATGAGCAGTTCTTC; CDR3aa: CASSPPIWEAYNEQFF
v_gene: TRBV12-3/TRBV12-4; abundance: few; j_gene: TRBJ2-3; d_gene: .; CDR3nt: TGTGCCAGCAGCCCCCGAGGGACACCTAGCACAGATACGCAGTATTTT; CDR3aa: CASSPRGTPSTDTQYF
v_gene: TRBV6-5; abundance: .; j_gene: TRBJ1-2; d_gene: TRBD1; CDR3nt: TGTGCCAGCAGAGCCCCGGGACAGGGGGCGTCCGGCTACACCTTC; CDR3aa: CASRAPGQGASGYTF
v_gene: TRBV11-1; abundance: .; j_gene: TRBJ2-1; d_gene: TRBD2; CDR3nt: TGTGCCAGCAGCTTAGCGCTAAGCGGGAGCTCCTACAATGAGCAGTTCTTC; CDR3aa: CASSLALSGSSYNEQFF
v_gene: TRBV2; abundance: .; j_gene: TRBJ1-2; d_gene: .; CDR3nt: TGTGCCAGCAGTGAAGCCCGTATCGCGGGGGGTGGTGGCTACACCTTC; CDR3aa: CASSEARIAGGGGYTF
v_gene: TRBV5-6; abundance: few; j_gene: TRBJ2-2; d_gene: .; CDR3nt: TGTGCCAGCAGCTTGGGTAACAGCCGTTTCACCGGGGAGCTGTTTTTT; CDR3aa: CASSLGNSRFTGELFF
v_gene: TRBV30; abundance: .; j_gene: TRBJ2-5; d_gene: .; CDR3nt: .; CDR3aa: CAWFGSGSSETQYF
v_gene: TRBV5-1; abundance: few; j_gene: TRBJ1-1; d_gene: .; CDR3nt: TGCGCCAGCAGCTTGGAATTTCGGGGGCAGGGCACTGAAGCTTTCTTT; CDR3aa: CASSLEFRGQGTEAFF
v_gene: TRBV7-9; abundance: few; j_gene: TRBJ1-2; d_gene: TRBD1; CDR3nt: TGTGCCAGCAGCCTCCGGGACAGGGGAGATGGCTACACCTTC; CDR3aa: CASSLRDRGDGYTF
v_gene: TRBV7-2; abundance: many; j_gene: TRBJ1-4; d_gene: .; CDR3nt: TGTGCCAGCAGCCCCAGCCAGGTTACTAATGAAAAACTGTTTTTT; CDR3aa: CASSPSQVTNEKLFF
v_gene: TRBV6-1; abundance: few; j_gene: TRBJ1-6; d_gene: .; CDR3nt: TGTGCCAGCAGTGGCCCGGTCTATAATTCACCCCTCCACTTT; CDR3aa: CASSGPVYNSPLHF
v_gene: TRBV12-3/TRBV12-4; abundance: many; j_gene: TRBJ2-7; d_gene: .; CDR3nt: TGTGCCAGCAGCTTAGGGGGGGGCTACGAGCAGTACTTC; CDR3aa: CASSLGGGYEQYF
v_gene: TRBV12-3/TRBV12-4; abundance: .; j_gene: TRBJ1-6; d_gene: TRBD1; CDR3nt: TGTGCCAGCAAGGGAGGGGGCAGCAGTAATTCACCCCTCCACTTT; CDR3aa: CASKGGGSSNSPLHF
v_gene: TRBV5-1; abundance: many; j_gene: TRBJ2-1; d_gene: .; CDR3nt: TGCGCCAGCAGCTTTGAGAAGGGGTACAATGAGCAGTTCTTC; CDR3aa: CASSFEKGYNEQFF
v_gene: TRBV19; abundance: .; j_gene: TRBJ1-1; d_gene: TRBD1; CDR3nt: TGTGCCAGTAGTATCGGGACAGGGGGTACTGAAGCTTTCTTT; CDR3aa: CASSIGTGGTEAFF
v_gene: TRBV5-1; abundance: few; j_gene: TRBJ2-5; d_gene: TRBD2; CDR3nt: TGCGCCAGCAGTGGATCAGGGCAGGGAGGGGAGACCCAGTACTTC; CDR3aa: CASSGSGQGGETQYF
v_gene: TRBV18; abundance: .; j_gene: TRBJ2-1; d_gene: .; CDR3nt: TGTGCCAGCTCACCTCGCGTCAGGCGAAATGAGCAGTTCTTC; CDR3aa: CASSPRVRRNEQFF
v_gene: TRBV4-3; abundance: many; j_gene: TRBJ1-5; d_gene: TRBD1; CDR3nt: TGCGCCAGCAGCGCCGGGACAGGGGGCGAAAAGAAGCATTTT; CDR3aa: CASSAGTGGEKKHF
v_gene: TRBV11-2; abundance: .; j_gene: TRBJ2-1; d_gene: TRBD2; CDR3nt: TGTGCCAGCAGACACCTAGCGGGGGCGTACAATGAGCAGTTCTTC; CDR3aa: CASRHLAGAYNEQFF
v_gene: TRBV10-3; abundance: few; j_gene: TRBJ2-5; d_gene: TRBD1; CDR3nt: TGTGCCATCAGGGGACAGGGAGGCGAGACCCAGTACTTC; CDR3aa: CAIRGQGGETQYF
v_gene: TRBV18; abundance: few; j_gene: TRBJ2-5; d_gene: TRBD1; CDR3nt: TGTGCCAGCTCACCGATGGACAGGGGGCCGCGGGAGACCCAGTACTTC; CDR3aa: CASSPMDRGPRETQYF
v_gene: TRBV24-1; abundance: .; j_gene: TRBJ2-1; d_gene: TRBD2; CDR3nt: TGTGCCACCAGTGATCCCGCCCGCGGGGGTTACAATGAGCAGTTCTTC; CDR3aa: CATSDPARGGYNEQFF
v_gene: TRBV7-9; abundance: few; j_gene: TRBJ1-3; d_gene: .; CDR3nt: TGTGCCAGCAGCTTGGTGGCGACTGGTTGGCCTGGAAACACCATATATTTT; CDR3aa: CASSLVATGWPGNTIYF
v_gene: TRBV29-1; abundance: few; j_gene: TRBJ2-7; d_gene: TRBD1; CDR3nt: TGCAGCGTTGGACAGGGGGCATACGAGCAGTACTTC; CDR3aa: CSVGQGAYEQYF
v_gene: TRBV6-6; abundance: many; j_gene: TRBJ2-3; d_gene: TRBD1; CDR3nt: TGTGCCAGCAGACGAGGGACAGAGGACTTGCAGTATTTT; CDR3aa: CASRRGTEDLQYF
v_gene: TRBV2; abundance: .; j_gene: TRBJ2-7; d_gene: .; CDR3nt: TGTGCCAGCAGTGAAGATAGCGTGCGGTACTTC; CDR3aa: CASSEDSVRYF
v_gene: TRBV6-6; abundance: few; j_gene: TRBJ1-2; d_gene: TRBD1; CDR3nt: TGTGCCAGCCGACCCCGGGACAGGCAAGGCTACACCTTC; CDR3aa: CASRPRDRQGYTF
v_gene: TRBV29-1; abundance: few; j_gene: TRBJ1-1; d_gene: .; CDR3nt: TGCAGCGTTTATGGCGCGGGGACGAACACTGAAGCTTTCTTT; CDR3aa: CSVYGAGTNTEAFF
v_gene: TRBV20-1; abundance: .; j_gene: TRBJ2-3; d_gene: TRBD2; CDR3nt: TGCAGTGCTAGACCGAGCGGGGTTAGCACAGATACGCAGTATTTT; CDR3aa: CSARPSGVSTDTQYF
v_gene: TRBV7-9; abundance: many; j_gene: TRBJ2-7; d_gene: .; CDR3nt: TGTGCCAGCAGCTTAGTGGGTGGTGGGGCCTACGAGCAGTACTTC; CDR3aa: CASSLVGGGAYEQYF
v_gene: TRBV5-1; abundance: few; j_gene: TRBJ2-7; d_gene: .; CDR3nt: TGCGCCAGCAGCTGGACATTCCGCTCCTACGAGCAGTACTTC; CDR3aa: CASSWTFRSYEQYF
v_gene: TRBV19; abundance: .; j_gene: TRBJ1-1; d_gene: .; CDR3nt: TGTGCCAGTAGTGGCATCACTGAAGCTTTCTTT; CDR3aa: CASSGITEAFF
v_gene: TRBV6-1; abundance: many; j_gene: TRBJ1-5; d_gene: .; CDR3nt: TGTGCCAGCAGTGGGGGGTTCTCTAATCAGCCCCAGCATTTT; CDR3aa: CASSGGFSNQPQHF
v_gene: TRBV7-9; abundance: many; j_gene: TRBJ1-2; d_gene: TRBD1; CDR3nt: TGTGCCAGCAGCTTGGACAGGGGGCATGGCTACACCTTC; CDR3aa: CASSLDRGHGYTF
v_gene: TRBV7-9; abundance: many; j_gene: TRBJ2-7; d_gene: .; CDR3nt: TGTGCCAGCAGCTTACAGAGTAGCTCCTACGAGCAGTACTTC; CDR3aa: CASSLQSSSYEQYF
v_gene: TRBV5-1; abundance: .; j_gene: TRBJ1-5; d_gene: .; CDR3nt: TGCGCCAGCAGCTTGGAGGCGGGAGGGGGTCAGCCCCAGCATTTT; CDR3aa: CASSLEAGGGQPQHF
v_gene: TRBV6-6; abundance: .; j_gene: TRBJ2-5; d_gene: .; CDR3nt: TGTGCCAGCAGTTACTCGAACCAGGCCGCATCGACCCAGTACTTC; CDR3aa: CASSYSNQAASTQYF
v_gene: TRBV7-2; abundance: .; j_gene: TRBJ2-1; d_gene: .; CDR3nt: TGTGCCAGCAGCGGCAGCGGGCCGTCCTACAATGAGCAGTTCTTC; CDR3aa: CASSGSGPSYNEQFF
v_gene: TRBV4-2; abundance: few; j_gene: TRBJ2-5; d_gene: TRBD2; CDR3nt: TGTGCCAGCAGGGACACGGGGGGGCCGACCGAAGAGACCCAGTACTTC; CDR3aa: CASRDTGGPTEETQYF
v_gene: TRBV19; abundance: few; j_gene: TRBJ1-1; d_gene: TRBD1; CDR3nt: TGTGCCAGTAGTCCTTTGACAGGGGGCGGTGCTGAAGCTTTCTTT; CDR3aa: CASSPLTGGGAEAFF
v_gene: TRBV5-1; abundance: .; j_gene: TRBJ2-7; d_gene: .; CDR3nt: TGCGCCAGCAGCCCCGTTTACGGGGAGTACGAGCAGTACTTC; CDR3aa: CASSPVYGEYEQYF
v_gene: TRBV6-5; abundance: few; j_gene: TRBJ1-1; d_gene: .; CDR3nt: TGTGCCAGCAGTCCCCTCGGGACTGGCACTGAAGCTTTCTTT; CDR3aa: CASSPLGTGTEAFF